These T cell receptor beta chains were read from a single sample in a study of human T cells and chemical hapten exposure. One entry per CDR3 protein, called by TCRdb with MiXCR from the RACE reads. The data show around 74,000 distinct CDR3 sequences, around a third seen once. Material: whole blood, obtained in connection with sensitization to the hapten diphenylcyclopropenone (DPC). The receptors derive from a man between 35 and 55 years old with alopecia areata. Some clones in this sample may be carry-over from other donors' samples. The CDR3 runs from the conserved cysteine through the conserved F or W. A D gene is named only where the DNA matches it firmly. Where a row states a size, it is once, few, many or the class of an expanded clone; other rows omit it.

D,J,size,V,length,DNA,CDR3
-,TRBJ2-3,few,TRBV7-3,13,TGTGCCAGCAGCGGGTCCCTTTCAGATACGCAGTATTTT,CASSGSLSDTQYF
-,TRBJ2-1,-,TRBV5-1,13,TGCGCCAGCAGCCACCGACCTGGGAATGAGCAGTTCTTC,CASSHRPGNEQFF
TRBD1,TRBJ2-5,-,TRBV10-1,17,TGCGCCAGCAAGTGCCTCGGGACAGGCCCATCTCAAGAGACCCAGTACTTC,CASKCLGTGPSQETQYF
TRBD1,TRBJ1-2,few,TRBV14,13,TGTGCCAGCAGTTTCGGACAGGGTCTTGGCTACACCTTC,CASSFGQGLGYTF
-,TRBJ1-2,-,TRBV3-1,14,TGTGCCAGCAGCCAACTTGACGGAGACTATGGCTACACCTTC,CASSQLDGDYGYTF
TRBD2,TRBJ2-2,-,TRBV18,19,TGTGCCAGCTCCACTCGGCAACTAGCGGGAGTCAGCGGCACCGGGGAGCTGTTTTTT,CASSTRQLAGVSGTGELFF
-,TRBJ2-1,-,TRBV3-1,15,TGTGCCAGCAGCCAACCACTAGTCTCCTACAATGAGCAGTTCTTC,CASSQPLVSYNEQFF
-,TRBJ2-6,few,TRBV6-6,13,TGTGCCAGCGAAGGCTCTGGGGCCAACGTCCTGACTTTC,CASEGSGANVLTF
-,TRBJ2-1,-,TRBV20-1,13,TGCAGTGCTATGGGGAACGCTCACAATGAGCAGTTCTTC,CSAMGNAHNEQFF
TRBD2,TRBJ2-1,few,TRBV3-1,19,TGTGCCAGCAGCCTATCCCGGTGGGGCAGCGGGAGATCCTACAATGAGCAGTTCTTC,CASSLSRWGSGRSYNEQFF
TRBD2,TRBJ2-7,once,TRBV14,16,TGTGCCAGCAGCCGAAGACTAGCGGGAGAAATCTACGAGCAGTACTTC,CASSRRLAGEIYEQYF
TRBD2,TRBJ2-1,-,TRBV7-2,16,TGTGCCAGCAGCTCAGTGGGGACTAGCGGATACAATGAGCAGTTCTTC,CASSSVGTSGYNEQFF
TRBD2,TRBJ2-2,-,TRBV14,20,TGTGCCAGCAGCCAAGAAGGTCCGGGACTAGCGGGAGCAAACACCGGGGAGCTGTTTTTT,CASSQEGPGLAGANTGELFF
-,TRBJ1-2,-,TRBV24-1,16,TGTGCCACCAGTGATGGAGGGACTGGAGCTAACTATGGCTACACCTTC,CATSDGGTGANYGYTF
-,TRBJ1-5,-,TRBV6-2/TRBV6-3,18,TGTGCCAGCAGTTACCCCCAGATTAATAGGGGCGCGCATCAGCCCCAGCATTTT,CASSYPQINRGAHQPQHF
-,TRBJ2-5,-,TRBV28,15,TGTGCCAGCAGTTTATTCGGTCCAGAACAAGAGACCCAGTACTTC,CASSLFGPEQETQYF
-,TRBJ1-2,few,TRBV5-1,14,TGCGCCAGCAGCTTTGACGGACAGATATATGGCTACACCTTC,CASSFDGQIYGYTF
-,TRBJ2-4,-,TRBV21-1,16,TGTGCCAGCAGCCCGCCTGGGACGATAGCCAAAAACATTCAGTACTTC,CASSPPGTIAKNIQYF
TRBD2,TRBJ2-3,-,TRBV12-3/TRBV12-4,15,TGTGCCAGCAGTCGGAGCGGGAGGGTGCGGGATACGCAGTATTTT,CASSRSGRVRDTQYF
TRBD1,TRBJ2-5,-,TRBV6-5,14,TGTGCCAGCAATCGCGACAGGGTAGAAGAGACCCAGTACTTC,CASNRDRVEETQYF
-,TRBJ2-3,-,TRBV7-8,14,TGTGCCAGCAGCTTCAGTAAAAGCACAGATACGCAGTATTTT,CASSFSKSTDTQYF
-,TRBJ1-2,-,TRBV15,14,TGTGCCACCAGCACCCTTGGGGTGCCCTATGGCTACACCTTC,CATSTLGVPYGYTF
TRBD1,TRBJ2-3,few,TRBV5-1,16,TGCGCCAGCAGCTTGGAGGGTACCCAGGGGGTCGGTACGCAGTATTTT,CASSLEGTQGVGTQYF
TRBD2,TRBJ2-5,-,TRBV25-1,15,TGTGCCAGCAGACCCAGACTAGCCGGAGGGGAGACCCAGTACTTC,CASRPRLAGGETQYF
-,TRBJ2-6,few,TRBV4-1,18,TGCGCCAGCAGCCCGGCCCCGAGGGTTCGGTCTGGGGCCAACGTCCTGACTTTC,CASSPAPRVRSGANVLTF
-,TRBJ2-3,-,TRBV5-5,13,TGTGCCAGCAGCTTCCGGACCACAGATACGCAGTATTTT,CASSFRTTDTQYF
-,TRBJ1-1,few,TRBV20-1,15,TGCAGTGCTAGGGACCCCCGGGGTTGGGGGACTGAAGCTTTCTTT,CSARDPRGWGTEAFF
TRBD1,TRBJ1-6,-,TRBV7-9,17,TGTGCCAGCAGCGTTGACAGGGGAAGCTCCTATAATTCACCCCTCCACTTT,CASSVDRGSSYNSPLHF
TRBD1,TRBJ2-6,-,TRBV28,16,TGTGCCTCAGAGACAGGGGGCTCCTCTGGGGCCAACGTCCTGACTTTC,CASETGGSSGANVLTF
-,TRBJ1-5,-,TRBV19,15,TGTGCCAGTAGGCCACGGGACTTCCAGAATCAGCCCCAGCATTTT,CASRPRDFQNQPQHF
-,TRBJ1-1,-,TRBV3-1,16,TGTGCCAGCAGCCGAGCTGTAGTCGGGATGAACACTGAAGCTTTCTTT,CASSRAVVGMNTEAFF
-,TRBJ2-4,-,TRBV6-1,18,TGTGCCAGCAGTGAAGATGGGGCCCTGCGGGCGGCCAAAAACATTCAGTACTTC,CASSEDGALRAAKNIQYF
-,TRBJ2-1,-,TRBV20-1,12,TGCAGTGCTAGAGATGCGGCCAATGAGCAGTTCTTC,CSARDAANEQFF
-,TRBJ2-2,few,TRBV3-1,14,TGTGCCAGCAGCCAAGCAGGGTCGGGCGGGGAGCTGTTTTTT,CASSQAGSGGELFF
-,TRBJ2-2,-,TRBV5-1,13,TGCGCCAGCAGTAAAGAGAGCACCGGGGAGCTGTTTTTT,CASSKESTGELFF
TRBD1,TRBJ2-7,few,TRBV12-3/TRBV12-4,15,TGTGCCAGCAGTCTCACCGGGACAGGGGGACGGGAGCAGTACTTC,CASSLTGTGGREQYF
-,TRBJ2-7,few,TRBV7-2,14,TGTGCCAGCAGCCCCTCGGGGGCGGCCTACGAGCAGTACTTC,CASSPSGAAYEQYF
TRBD1,TRBJ2-5,few,TRBV7-2,17,TGTGCCAGCAGCTTAGCTACCGGGACAGGGACCCAAGAGACCCAGTACTTC,CASSLATGTGTQETQYF